These T cell receptor beta chains were read from a single sample in a study of T cells of healthy individuals. TCRdb independently ran MiXCR on the 5' RACE reads; one entry per CDR3 protein. The sample has 60,000 to 75,000 distinct CDR3 sequences; 16% are singletons. The receptors derive from a human donor in good health. The CDR3 runs from the conserved cysteine through the conserved F or W. Each record gives: J gene, D gene, V gene, clone size, CDR3 length, CDR3 protein, CDR3 DNA. D genes are given only for firm matches. Part of the rows lack a size; the others show once, few, many or a class for expanded clones.

TRBJ2-7 NA TRBV4-1 NA 13 CASSQVGTYEQYF TGCGCCAGCAGCCAAGTAGGCACCTACGAGCAGTACTTC
TRBJ2-3 NA TRBV5-4 few 14 CASSLASSPDTQYF TGTGCCAGCAGCTTGGCGTCTAGCCCAGATACGCAGTATTTT
TRBJ1-5 TRBD1 TRBV7-2 few 13 CASSPHRGQPQHF TGTGCCAGCAGCCCCCACAGGGGGCAGCCCCAGCATTTT
TRBJ1-4 NA TRBV2 few 13 CASSEATNEKLFF TGTGCCAGCAGTGAAGCAACTAATGAAAAACTGTTTTTT
TRBJ2-1 NA TRBV4-3 NA 12 CASSPLGREQFF TGCGCCAGCAGCCCGCTCGGCCGTGAGCAGTTCTTC
TRBJ1-2 NA TRBV20-1 NA 11 CSASLREGYTF TGCAGTGCTAGTCTCCGAGAGGGCTACACCTTC
TRBJ1-3 TRBD1 TRBV9 NA 17 CASSGARTGISGNTIYF TGTGCCAGCAGCGGGGCTCGGACAGGCATCTCTGGAAACACCATATATTTT
TRBJ2-7 TRBD1 TRBV7-9 many 15 CASSPQDRVPYEQYF TGTGCCAGCAGTCCTCAGGACAGGGTCCCCTACGAGCAGTACTTC
TRBJ1-6 NA TRBV5-6 many 15 CASSLGRGFNSPLHF TGTGCCAGCAGCTTGGGTCGGGGTTTTAATTCACCCCTCCACTTT
TRBJ1-1 NA TRBV7-9 NA 14 CASSLGEGVWKAFF TGTGCCAGCAGCTTGGGGGAGGGTGTATGGAAAGCTTTCTTT
TRBJ2-6 NA TRBV20-1 many 12 CSASRGANVLTF TGCAGTGCTAGTCGGGGGGCCAACGTCCTGACTTTC
TRBJ2-1 NA TRBV20-1 NA 14 CSARDLFQAARQFF TGCAGTGCTAGAGATCTTTTTCAGGCCGCACGGCAGTTCTTC
TRBJ1-6 TRBD1 TRBV11-2 many 17 CASSLRGTTGGKSPLHF TGTGCCAGCAGCTTAAGAGGGACGACAGGGGGCAAATCACCCCTCCACTTT
TRBJ2-1 NA TRBV6-2/TRBV6-3 NA 16 CASSYRDFPTWDEQFF TGTGCCAGCAGTTACAGGGACTTTCCCACCTGGGATGAGCAGTTCTTC
TRBJ1-6 NA TRBV20-1 many 13 CSATETLNSPLHF TGCAGTGCTACGGAGACCCTAAATTCACCCCTCCACTTT
TRBJ2-7 NA TRBV9 few 15 CASSPRSGRNNEQYF TGTGCCAGCAGCCCCCGTTCGGGGCGAAACAACGAGCAGTACTTC
TRBJ1-5 NA TRBV6-2/TRBV6-3 NA 16 CASSPEAIYSNQPQHF TGTGCCAGCAGTCCCGAGGCGATTTATAGCAATCAGCCCCAGCATTTT
TRBJ1-1 NA TRBV6-5 few 13 CASTLKGNTEAFF TGTGCCAGCACGCTAAAGGGGAACACTGAAGCTTTCTTT
TRBJ2-5 TRBD1 TRBV5-1 few 14 CASSGGQVQETQYF TGCGCCAGCAGCGGGGGACAGGTCCAAGAGACCCAGTACTTC
TRBJ2-7 NA TRBV7-9 NA 12 CASSSTRDEQYF TGTGCCAGCAGCTCTACCCGAGACGAGCAGTACTTC
TRBJ2-1 NA TRBV28 few 12 CASRGSYNEQFF TGTGCCAGCAGGGGATCCTACAATGAGCAGTTCTTC
TRBJ2-5 NA TRBV5-1 NA 14 CASSLGGTEETQYF TGCGCCAGCAGCTTGGGTGGAACAGAAGAGACCCAGTACTTC
TRBJ2-3 TRBD1 TRBV30 NA 15 CAWTNKQGAGDTQYF TGTGCCTGGACGAACAAACAGGGGGCAGGTGATACGCAGTATTTT
TRBJ2-7 TRBD2 TRBV4-3 many 16 CASSPSGTSGSNEQYF TGCGCCAGCAGCCCCTCCGGGACTAGCGGGAGCAACGAGCAGTACTTC
TRBJ1-4 NA TRBV10-3 few 16 CAIRVGVGVSNEKLFF TGTGCCATCAGAGTTGGTGTGGGGGTTTCTAATGAAAAACTGTTTTTT
TRBJ1-4 TRBD1 TRBV3-1 many 18 CASSASQTGGVMSEKLFF TGTGCCAGCAGCGCCTCCCAGACAGGGGGCGTCATGAGTGAAAAACTGTTTTTT
TRBJ1-1 NA TRBV5-1 few 12 CASSLTDSEAFF TGCGCCAGCAGCTTAACGGACAGTGAAGCTTTCTTT
TRBJ2-3 NA TRBV5-6 NA 17 CASSDSHSELIFDTQYF TGTGCCAGCAGCGATTCTCACTCAGAATTAATCTTCGATACGCAGTATTTT
TRBJ2-3 TRBD2 TRBV27 few 16 CASTWTSGVSTDTQYF TGTGCCAGCACCTGGACTAGCGGGGTTAGCACAGATACGCAGTATTTT
TRBJ2-7 TRBD1 TRBV28 many 16 CASSPADRGSSYEQYF TGTGCCAGCAGCCCCGCCGACAGGGGAAGCTCCTACGAGCAGTACTTC
TRBJ1-1 TRBD1 TRBV4-2 NA 18 CASSHPQDRTPMNTEAFF TGTGCCAGCAGCCATCCCCAGGACAGGACTCCCATGAACACTGAAGCTTTCTTT
TRBJ2-1 TRBD2 TRBV6-1 few 13 CASSEERGAKGFF TGTGCCAGCAGTGAAGAGCGGGGGGCTAAGGGGTTCTTC
TRBJ2-6 TRBD2 TRBV5-1 NA 18 CASSTAGLAGAGANVLTF TGCGCCAGCAGCACGGCGGGACTAGCGGGAGCTGGGGCCAACGTCCTGACTTTC
TRBJ2-7 TRBD1 TRBV7-9 NA 15 CASSSRQGISNEQYF TGTGCCAGCAGCTCCCGACAGGGGATCAGCAACGAGCAGTACTTC
TRBJ2-3 NA TRBV28 many 13 CASMVGDTDTQYF TGTGCCAGCATGGTAGGGGACACAGATACGCAGTATTTT
TRBJ2-1 NA TRBV4-1 NA 18 CASSPRGLEGSSYNEQFF TGCGCCAGCAGCCCCCGTGGTTTGGAAGGATCTAGTTACAATGAGCAGTTCTTC
TRBJ2-3 NA TRBV5-1 few 15 CASSLNGGVTDTQYF TGCGCCAGCAGCTTGAACGGCGGGGTAACAGATACGCAGTATTTT